The 3 T cell receptor beta chains given below trace back to one sample, sequenced in a study of blood T cell repertoires in COVID-19. The data were produced by immunoSEQ multiplex PCR, yet TCRdb's version contains in-frame clones alone and is incomplete. The repertoire holds 200,000 to 250,000 clones, with 75% to 90% as singletons. The specimen sequenced was PBMCs or T cells enriched from blood (not recorded which). Receptors originate from a woman aged 40 to 55 with acute COVID-19.

This clone has a single count. The CDR3 DNA is TGTGCCAGTAGTATAAGACGAGAGGCTGAAGCTTTCTTT. It yields the protein CASSIRREAEAFF. V is TRBV19 and J is TRBJ1-1; D remains unclear. Germline V gene sequence: CDR1 LNHDA, CDR2 SQIVND (reference sequence). The germline V and J ends were trimmed by 2 bases and 6 bases, with 10 bases remaining between them. This CDR3 spans 13 amino acids.

This rearrangement joins TRBV19 to TRBJ2-1, with a tentative D call TRBD1 (6 bases). Germline loops: CDR1 LNHDA, CDR2 SQIVND (reference sequence). CDR3 length: 15 amino acids. Trimming left V 1 base short and J 5 bases short, with 12 bases between. The CDR3 reads CASSIGRQANNEQFF. CDR3 bases: TGTGCCAGTAGTATAGGCCGACAGGCCAACAATGAGCAGTTCTTC.

The chain combines TRBV20-1 with TRBJ2-1, with a weak D call TRBD2 (5 bases). This CDR3 has 14 residues. CDR1 and CDR2 (germline): DFQATT, SNEGSKA (reference sequence). Trimming removed 3 bases at V and 8 bases at J, with 17 bases between. CDR3 sequence reads: CSASGYGVEDEQFF. CDR3 DNA: TGCAGTGCTAGTGGATACGGGGTGGAGGATGAGCAGTTCTTC.